The T cell receptor beta chain under discussion was sequenced for a study of shared clonotypes between healthy human individuals. Study-level points and caveats: Limited genetic and exposure-history diversity came from having few donors.

The assay was immunoSEQ multiplex PCR, and TCRdb's table has in-frame clones only and misses some. The sample has 2 million to 2.5 million clones; over 85% are singletons. From germline, CDR1 is MNHNS and CDR2 SASEGT. CDR3 length: 15 amino acids. Germline trimming cut 3 bases from V and 3 bases from J; bases unmatched to any gene: 6. A word on this clone: Its target is not known. This likely comes from a read error, as the CDR3 has no conserved phenylalanine or tryptophan at its end.

The sequence was collected from a man between 18 and 35 years old in good health. Some clones in this sample may be carry-over from other donors' samples. Input material: naive CD4+ T cells from PBMCs. The subset was: CD45RA+ positively selected. The genes are TRBV6-1 and TRBJ2-7; 9 bases map to TRBD2. As DNA, the CDR3 is TGTGCCAGCAGTGACGGTAGCGGGAGTTTCTACGAGCAGTACCTC. This encodes CASSDGSGSFYEQYL.